These 26 T cell receptor beta chains originate from one sample sequenced in a study of blood T cell repertoires in COVID-19. Clones were read by immunoSEQ multiplex PCR, and TCRdb kept only the in-frame ones, dropping some. The repertoire holds approximately 440,000 clones, with around 91% as singletons. The source material was PBMCs or T cells enriched from blood (not recorded which). The receptors here all came from a man between 18 and 29 years old who had recovered from COVID-19.

The chain recombines TRBV4-1 with TRBJ2-3; unclear D gene. The CDR3 extends over 15 amino acids. In germline, CDR1 is MGHRA, CDR2 YSYEKL. Trimming pared 3 bases from V and 4 bases from J, leaving 14 bases between. The CDR3 is CASSHLVEVADTQYF. CDR3 DNA sequence: TGCGCCAGCAGCCACCTGGTAGAAGTCGCAGATACGCAGTATTTT.

J is TRBJ1-1 and V is TRBV4-1; the D gene is possibly TRBD1 (6 bases). CDR1 is MGHRA and CDR2 is YSYEKL in the germline V gene. The CDR3 covers 16 residues. V was cut by 0 bases and J by 5 bases, with 16 bases left in between. The CDR3 here is CASSQDMGGRGTEAFF. CDR3 coding DNA: TGCGCCAGCAGCCAAGATATGGGGGGGCGAGGGACTGAAGCTTTCTTT.

The chain uses TRBV9 and TRBJ1-6; D might be TRBD1 (5 bases). V lost 7 bases and J lost 9, with 11 bases in between. The germline gives CDR1 SGDLS, CDR2 YYNGEE. The CDR3 length is 12 residues. The chain's CDR3 is CASGGYASPLHF. In DNA, the CDR3 is TGTGCCAGCGGGGGGTATGCTTCACCCCTCCACTTT.

This clone was found once. This chain joins TRBV28 and TRBJ2-1; 7 bases map to TRBD2. The CDR3 is 15 amino acids. J lost 4 bases, V lost 2 bases, and 5 bases had no gene match. Germline values: CDR1 MDHEN, CDR2 SYDVKM. The CDR3 DNA follows: TGTGCCAGCAGTTTAGGGAGGGCCGGTTACAATGAGCAGTTCTTC. Encoded protein: CASSLGRAGYNEQFF.

V is TRBV28 and J is TRBJ1-3; D possibly corresponds to TRBD1 (5 bases). V lost 1 base to trimming and J lost 2 bases, with 12 bases between them. Per germline, CDR1 MDHEN and CDR2 SYDVKM. The CDR3 extends over 16 amino acids. The CDR3 sequence: CASSLYVSRAGNTIYF. The CDR3 bases are TGTGCCAGCAGTTTATACGTCAGCAGGGCTGGAAACACCATATATTTT.

The chain joins TRBV2 to TRBJ1-2; 9 nucleotides match TRBD1. Germline V gene lookup returns CDR1 SNHLY and CDR2 FYNNEI. CDR3 length: 16 residues. The V gene end was trimmed by 7 bases and the J gene end by 4 bases; junction bases not matched to a gene: 13. CDR3 sequence: CASKLLPTGGGYGYTF. The CDR3 coding sequence is TGTGCCAGCAAACTTCTCCCGACAGGGGGGGGCTATGGCTACACCTTC.

This clone was seen just once. The genes are TRBV11-3 and TRBJ2-7; no reliable D call. Germline CDR1 is SGHNT and CDR2 is YENEEA. V was pared by 4 bases and J by 4 bases, with 8 bases between. The CDR3 has 12 residues. The CDR3 here is CASSSVSYEQYF. The CDR3 nucleotides read TGTGCCAGCAGCTCGGTCTCTTACGAGCAGTACTTC.

This clone was found a few times. This chain joins TRBV2 and TRBJ2-3; D unresolved. CDR3 length: 14 residues. Germline assignment: CDR1 SNHLY and CDR2 FYNNEI. V was pared by 9 bases and J by 0 bases, with 13 bases between. As DNA, the CDR3 is TGTGCCAGTGGGCGTAGTCAGAGCACAGATACGCAGTATTTT. This codes for CASGRSQSTDTQYF. Using reference TRBV2 and TRBJ2-3 for the parts outside the CDR3, the full variable domain is EPEVTQTPSHQVTQMGQEVILRCVPISNHLYFYWYRQILGQKVEFLVSFYNNEISEKSEIFDDQFSVERPDGSNFTLKIRSTKLEDSAMYFCASGRSQSTDTQYFGPGTRLTVL.

This chain connects TRBV10-3 to TRBJ1-6; 9 bases map to TRBD1. The CDR3 is made up of 15 amino acids. Germline assignment: CDR1 ENHRY and CDR2 SYGVKD. With 1 base clipped from V and 9 bases from J, the junction kept 4 bases outside the gene matches. This chain's CDR3 is CAISEWDRVSSPLHF. The DNA for the CDR3 is TGTGCCATCAGTGAGTGGGACAGGGTGAGTTCACCCCTCCACTTT.

The CDR3 DNA reads TGTGCCAGCAGCCGAACAGGACAGGTTAACTATGGCTACACCTTC. Its translation: CASSRTGQVNYGYTF. The chain uses TRBV7-9 and TRBJ1-2; 7 nucleotides match TRBD1. Germline values: CDR1 SEHNR, CDR2 FQNEAQ (reference sequence). This CDR3 is built from 15 residues. The trim removed 5 bases at V and 1 base at J, leaving 7 bases unmatched.

The chain is built from TRBV6-1 and TRBJ2-2; unclear D gene. This CDR3 is built from 14 residues. Germline V gene lookup returns CDR1 MNHNS and CDR2 SASEGT. The V end was cut by 0 bases, the J end by 3 bases, with 5 bases between. CDR3 nucleotide sequence: TGTGCCAGCAGTGAAGCGGGCTACACCGGGGAGCTGTTTTTT. It is translated as CASSEAGYTGELFF.

J is TRBJ2-2 and V is TRBV7-2; 8 positions match TRBD2. This CDR3 region has 16 residues. V lost 1 base and J lost 2; bases outside the gene matches: 3. Per germline, CDR1 SGHTA and CDR2 FQGNSA. In DNA form, the CDR3 reads TGTGCCAGCAGCTTAGTGGGACTAGGTAACACCGGGGAGCTGTTTTTT. It codes for CASSLVGLGNTGELFF.

This clone has more than one count but fewer than ten. The CDR3 region is CASSYAGLANEQFF. The CDR3 nucleotides read TGTGCCAGCAGTTACGCCGGACTAGCCAATGAGCAGTTCTTC. V usage is TRBV7-9 and J usage is TRBJ2-1; the match to TRBD2 covers 8 bases. This CDR3 has 14 amino acids. After removal of 6 bases from V and 6 bases from J, the junction contained 7 bases not matched to a gene. CDR1 and CDR2 from the germline V gene are SEHNR and FQNEAQ (reference sequence).

The gene calls are TRBV28 and TRBJ2-7, with D perhaps TRBD2 (5 bases). V lost 6 bases and J lost 0, with 15 bases in between. From germline, CDR1 is MDHEN and CDR2 SYDVKM. CDR3 length equals 15 residues. CDR3 nucleotide sequence: TGTGCCAGCAGCCCAAGCGGAGGCCCCTCCTACGAGCAGTACTTC. It codes for CASSPSGGPSYEQYF.

The rearrangement joins TRBV7-8 to TRBJ1-2; TRBD1 matches at 8 bases. V was clipped by 5 bases and J by 6 bases; unmatched bases: 8. Germline V gene data show CDR1 as SGHVS and CDR2 as FQNEAQ. CDR3 length equals 14 residues. The CDR3 reads CASSPGTGIDGYTF. The CDR3, as DNA: TGTGCCAGCAGCCCAGGGACAGGAATTGATGGCTACACCTTC.

The V and J genes are TRBV19 and TRBJ1-5, with D maybe TRBD1 (5 bases). Deletions cut 5 bases from V and 4 bases from J, with 12 bases between. The CDR3 has 14 amino acids. The germline V gene has CDR1 LNHDA and CDR2 SQIVND (reference sequence). In DNA, the CDR3 is TGTGCCAGTAGTGGGGGGACGGCAAATCAGCCCCAGCATTTT. It encodes CASSGGTANQPQHF.

This clone was seen many times. V and J are TRBV10-2 and TRBJ1-5, with 7 nucleotides matching TRBD1. V was pared by 5 bases and J by 2 bases, with 6 bases of the junction left unmatched. The V gene's germline CDR1 is WSHSY and CDR2 SAAADI. The CDR3 contains 15 residues. The CDR3 loop reads CASSQTGIGNQPQHF. CDR3 sequence (DNA): TGCGCCAGCAGTCAGACAGGGATTGGCAATCAGCCCCAGCATTTT.

The chain employs TRBV4-2 and TRBJ2-6; D unclear. Germline assignment: CDR1 LGHNA and CDR2 YNFKEQ. The V gene lost 4 bases and the J gene lost 0 bases, with 16 bases spanning the gap. CDR3 size: 18 residues. The CDR3 here is CASSLTVTWSSGANVLTF. DNA of the CDR3: TGTGCCAGCAGCCTGACGGTAACCTGGAGCTCTGGGGCCAACGTCCTGACTTTC.

The chain carries TRBV18 and TRBJ1-1; 7 nucleotides agree with TRBD1. After removal of 3 bases from V and 3 bases from J, the junction contained 13 bases not matched to a gene. This CDR3 is 17 amino acids long. In germline, CDR1 is KGHSH, CDR2 LQKENI. Here the CDR3 reads CASSPRAKTGFDTEAFF. As DNA, the CDR3 is TGTGCCAGCTCACCGCGCGCTAAGACAGGGTTTGACACTGAAGCTTTCTTT.

The chain uses TRBV5-1 and TRBJ2-6, with D maybe TRBD1 (5 bases). V shed 4 bases and J shed 0 bases, with 11 bases lying between them. Germline loops: CDR1 SGHRS, CDR2 YFSETQ. CDR3 length: 16 amino acids. CDR3 sequence (DNA): TGCGCCAGCAGCAAACAGGCGTACTCTGGGGCCAACGTCCTGACTTTC. Translating it yields CASSKQAYSGANVLTF.

The CDR3 sequence: CSVDEGSTDTQYF. DNA for the CDR3: TGCAGCGTTGATGAGGGTAGCACAGATACGCAGTATTTT. The chain has TRBV29-1 and TRBJ2-3; TRBD2 is a possible D gene (5 bases). CDR1 is SQVTM and CDR2 is ANQGSEA in the germline V gene. Trimming shortened V by 3 bases and J by 0 bases, and 7 bases separated the two germline ends. The CDR3 is 13 amino acids.

The chain uses TRBV11-2 and TRBJ1-5; D uncertain. The length of the CDR3 is 14 residues. V lost 0 bases, J lost 6 bases, and 9 bases lay in between. In germline, CDR1 is SGHAT, CDR2 FQNNGV. In nucleotides, the CDR3 is TGTGCCAGCAGCTTAGACCGTACAACTCAGCCCCAGCATTTT. Translating gives CASSLDRTTQPQHF.

The gene calls are TRBV11-2 and TRBJ1-2; TRBD1 matches at 9 bases. Unmatched junction bases numbered 9, after V lost 0 bases and J lost 4 bases. The V gene's germline CDR1 is SGHAT and CDR2 FQNNGV. The CDR3 runs 17 residues. The CDR3: CASSLDLGTGPSYGYTF. The CDR3 DNA reads TGTGCCAGCAGCTTAGATCTGGGGACAGGGCCCTCCTATGGCTACACCTTC.

This chain connects TRBV29-1 to TRBJ2-1; D is undetermined. Germline V gene data show CDR1 as SQVTM and CDR2 as ANQGSEA. The CDR3 totals 14 residues. The V end was cut by 8 bases, the J end by 0 bases, with 14 bases between. This chain's CDR3 is CSSARQNSYNEQFF. CDR3 coding DNA: TGCAGCTCCGCCAGACAAAACTCCTACAATGAGCAGTTCTTC.

V and J are TRBV2 and TRBJ1-5; TRBD1 matches at 8 bases. The CDR3 totals 12 residues. Germline trimming cut 5 bases from V and 8 bases from J; bases unmatched to any gene: 2. Germline V gene lookup returns CDR1 SNHLY and CDR2 FYNNEI. The CDR3 here is CASSPDREPQHF. DNA of the CDR3: TGTGCCAGCAGTCCGGACAGGGAGCCCCAGCATTTT.

The chain has TRBV5-1 and TRBJ2-2; D is ambiguous. CDR3 size: 13 residues. Germline CDR1 SGHRS, CDR2 YFSETQ. Trimming took off 6 bases at V and 8 bases at J, with 14 bases between the two ends. In DNA, the CDR3 is TGCGCCAGCACCCTTTCTCTAACTGGGGAGCTGTTTTTT. It specifies CASTLSLTGELFF.